Only a few counts were recorded for the clone carrying this T cell receptor beta chain. This CDR3 contains 15 residues. Germline V CDR1 and CDR2: SQVTM, ANQGSEA. V was cut by 0 bases and J by 2 bases, with 14 bases left in between. This sample is part of a study of blood T cells in healthy people across ages. For the second PCR, which ran for 7 to 11 cycles, a sample-barcoded 5' primer and a J-beta primer mix were used. The template-switch adaptor, which had 12 random nucleotides, put a tag on each cDNA molecule. Via MiXCR, TCRdb re-called the 5' RACE reads, giving one row per CDR3 protein. The profile covers more than 1.4 million distinct CDR3 sequences, with approximately 42% appearing a single time and 6.5% to 10% taken by the ten largest. Peripheral blood was drawn, approximately 10 milliliters per donor.

This TCR was recovered from a young woman in good health. J is TRBJ2-7 and V is TRBV29-1; tentatively, D is TRBD1 (5 bases). Specimen: blood. The CDR3 DNA reads as TGCAGCGTTGAAGAGACGGGTGGGGCAACCTACGAGCAGTACTTC. It specifies CSVEETGGATYEQYF.